One T cell receptor beta chain is described in this entry. Profiled with immunoSEQ multiplex PCR; TCRdb holds only in-frame clones, not every one. The data hold 250,000 to 300,000 clones, with under 95% observed a single time. Trimming cost V 3 bases and J 4 bases, with 9 bases left between them. There are 13 residues in the CDR3. This sample is part of a study of blood T cell repertoires in COVID-19. The chain recombines TRBV12-3 or TRBV12-4 with TRBJ1-1; possible D gene TRBD1, 5 bases. The receptor's source is a middle-aged woman with acute COVID-19. The sample was PBMCs or T cells enriched from blood (not recorded which). The DNA of the CDR3 is TGTGCCAGCAGTTTGTGGGGGGGCACTGAAGCTTTCTTT. Translating it yields CASSLWGGTEAFF.